The rows below give T cell receptor beta chains drawn from one sample of a study of T cell clusters in autoimmune cytopenias. One entry per CDR3 protein, without DNA, is what TCRdb gives after re-calling the multiplex PCR reads. Its table records some 2,000 distinct CDR3 sequences. Sequencing was performed on peripheral blood. The receptors were sampled from a human donor with an autoimmune cytopenia or autoimmune hepatitis (not recorded which). Each CDR3 is given with its conserved first and last residue. Rows may omit the clone size; those that give it use once, few, many or a size class.

j_call	v_call	clone_size	cdr3_aa
TRBJ1-2	TRBV5-4	medium-sized	CASSLASGANYGYTF
TRBJ2-7	TRBV5-6	medium-sized	CASSLFQTYEQYF
TRBJ1-1	TRBV6-5	medium-sized	CASSYSGEPNTEAFF
TRBJ1-1	TRBV28	NA	CASSSAWGGGGGTEAFF
TRBJ1-2	TRBV2	NA	CASSDSPGGGGYTF
TRBJ1-1	TRBV20-1	NA	CSARQGLNTEAFF
TRBJ1-3	TRBV20-1	medium-sized	CSARWQGAGGNTIYF
TRBJ2-1	TRBV12-3/TRBV12-4	large	CASSLSTENEQFF
TRBJ2-6	TRBV12-3/TRBV12-4	large	CASSLGGSGANVLTF
TRBJ1-5	TRBV6-5	medium-sized	CASSIDRNQPQHF
TRBJ1-4	TRBV7-9	medium-sized	CASSLARTGRGEKLFF
TRBJ2-3	TRBV20-1	NA	CSVRGGTSGGSTDTQYF
TRBJ2-2	TRBV20-1	medium-sized	CSASGGSVGELFF
TRBJ2-7	TRBV28	NA	CATRTLRPGLVSYEQYF
TRBJ2-3	TRBV6-6	medium-sized	CASSYSAADTQYF
TRBJ1-4	TRBV20-1	medium-sized	CSASERTAEKLFF
TRBJ2-3	TRBV6-9	medium-sized	CASSCHGTTDTQYF
TRBJ1-2	TRBV5-1	NA	CASSRDRFTGGYTF
TRBJ1-1	TRBV12-3/TRBV12-4	medium-sized	CASSPLVGIGGTEAFF
TRBJ1-1	TRBV6-5	medium-sized	CASSFTVSSRNTEAFF
TRBJ2-7	TRBV29-1	large	CSVVREPGYEQYF
TRBJ2-3	TRBV7-2	medium-sized	CASSLSSGGLTDTQYF
TRBJ2-1	TRBV9	NA	CASSVVFVGVQFF
TRBJ2-7	TRBV29-1	large	CSVRRGSSYEQYF
TRBJ1-5	TRBV5-1	medium-sized	CASSPGQGVAPQHF
TRBJ2-5	TRBV15	NA	CATSRDRNFFQYF
TRBJ1-1	TRBV6-5	medium-sized	CASSYKRDSEAFF
TRBJ1-1	TRBV18	medium-sized	CASRTNTGWEAFF
TRBJ1-5	TRBV5-6	NA	CASTLRVNSNQPQHF
TRBJ2-7	TRBV20-1	medium-sized	CSASGPIYEQYF
TRBJ2-7	TRBV14	medium-sized	CASSPGGYEQYF
TRBJ2-3	TRBV20-1	medium-sized	CSARDFGDSTDTQYF
TRBJ1-6	TRBV10-3	medium-sized	CAIWDGFYNSPLHF
TRBJ2-1	TRBV28	NA	CASRLRSGGASEQFF
TRBJ2-1	TRBV20-1	medium-sized	CSARGTAGFGQGGTLLINEQFF
TRBJ2-6	TRBV27	NA	CASSPSGANVLTF
TRBJ1-2	TRBV20-1	medium-sized	CSAKSRDSNDYGYTF
TRBJ1-5	TRBV28	NA	CATKGGGSNQPQHF
TRBJ2-7	TRBV19	large	CASSMDRVGEQYF
TRBJ2-1	TRBV27	NA	CASSSQTGSSYNEQYF
TRBJ2-1	TRBV5-1	medium-sized	CASSSIGGGGEQFF
TRBJ1-5	TRBV28	NA	CASSFRRNQPQHF
TRBJ1-4	TRBV5-6	medium-sized	CASSLFRDRALNEKLFF
TRBJ2-6	TRBV5-6	large	CATNSGGTSGANVLTF
TRBJ2-1	TRBV13	medium-sized	CASRIRDFPYNEQFF
TRBJ2-3	TRBV20-1	medium-sized	CSARAMRQVADTQYF
TRBJ1-2	TRBV18	medium-sized	CASSPHDRGYGYTF
TRBJ2-7	TRBV7-9	NA	CASSPPRGGPTYEQYF
TRBJ2-3	TRBV19	large	CASSIGQAAGDTQYF
TRBJ2-3	TRBV6-6	medium-sized	CASSSPPTTSGGARDTQYF
TRBJ1-4	TRBV27	medium-sized	CASSRGANEKLFF
TRBJ2-1	TRBV19	medium-sized	CASKVIAGSSYNEQFF
TRBJ1-2	TRBV13	large	CASRKDRTIYGYTF